The 5 T cell receptor beta chains below come from one sample, sequenced in a study of T-cell memory formation after mild COVID-19. TCRdb processed the 5' RACE reads anew with MiXCR; each CDR3 protein has one entry. The sample records hundreds of thousands of distinct CDR3 sequences, about 20% being singletons. The sequencing input was PBMCs or a T cell subset sorted from them (not recorded which). These receptors were collected from an adult woman who had mild COVID-19 (a few samples of this study predate the infection). Cell type and time point are not known.

V usage is TRBV12-3 or TRBV12-4 and J usage is TRBJ1-3; D is uncertain. CDR3 length equals 14 residues. V shed 1 base and J shed 7 bases, with 11 bases lying between them. The CDR3 here is CASSLVGQVNTIYF. In DNA form, the CDR3 reads TGTGCCAGCAGTTTAGTGGGTCAGGTCAACACCATATATTTT.

This clonotype was seen a few times. This sequence joins TRBV20-1 and TRBJ1-5; 7 nucleotides agree with TRBD1. Germline lookup yields CDR1 DFQATT and CDR2 SNEGSKA (reference sequence). There are 15 residues in the CDR3. V trimming: 1 base; J trimming: 4 bases; junction bases outside the gene matches: 7. The CDR3 spells CSARVTRDSNQPQHF. CDR3 in DNA: TGCAGTGCTAGAGTTACCCGGGACAGTAATCAGCCCCAGCATTTT.

Only a few counts were recorded for this clonotype. The chain recombines TRBV7-2 with TRBJ2-7; 11 bases match TRBD2. This CDR3 is 15 amino acids long. CDR1 and CDR2 (germline): SGHTA, FQGNSA. V was pared by 5 bases and J by 3 bases, with 6 bases of the junction left unmatched. The CDR3 reads CASSPVAGGIYEQYF. DNA of the CDR3: TGTGCCAGCAGCCCTGTAGCGGGAGGGATCTACGAGCAGTACTTC.

This clonotype came up many times. The genes are TRBV6-1 and TRBJ2-3; TRBD1 aligns across 8 bases. This CDR3 region has 14 residues. The V gene end was trimmed by 5 bases and the J gene end by 8 bases; junction bases not matched to a gene: 9. Germline CDR1 reads MNHNS; CDR2 reads SASEGT. In DNA form, the CDR3 reads TGTGCCAGCAGTTGGGGACAGGAGCCCCCTACGCAGTATTTT. Translation: CASSWGQEPPTQYF.

The chain carries TRBV15 and TRBJ2-1; 13 nucleotides line up with TRBD2. The CDR3 has 16 amino acids. J was trimmed by 5 bases and V by 1 base; bases with no gene match: 2. Looked up from germline, CDR1 is LNHNV and CDR2 is YYDKDF (reference sequence). The CDR3: CATSRVGLAGDNEQFF. CDR3 nucleotide sequence: TGTGCCACCAGCAGAGTTGGACTAGCGGGAGACAATGAGCAGTTCTTC.